The clone carrying this T cell receptor beta chain was recorded once. The PCR was carried out with 60 Vbeta primers and 13 Jbeta primers. TCRdb's table, derived via immunoSEQ multiplex PCR, lists solely in-frame clones and lacks some. The sample lists some 100,000 clones, around 72% occurring once. The sample comes from a study of cytomegalovirus exposure and HLA in healthy donors. The clonotype originates from a male donor in good health and CMV-seropositive. The specimen was PBMCs.

CDR3 loop: CASSLSGGTGELFF. In nucleotides, the CDR3 is TGTGCCAGCAGCTTGTCAGGGGGCACCGGGGAGCTGTTTTTT. V gene TRBV7-9 combines with J gene TRBJ2-2; 7 bases match TRBD1. Germline CDR1 and CDR2: SEHNR and FQNEAQ (reference sequence). The CDR3 covers 14 residues. Unmatched junction bases numbered 2, after V lost 3 bases and J lost 4 bases. The full variable domain, with the rest looked up from reference TRBV7-9 and TRBJ2-2, is DTGVSQNPRHKITKRGQNVTFRCDPISEHNRLYWYRQTLGQGPEFLTYFQNEAQLEKSRLLSDRFSAERPKGSFSTLEIQRTEQGDSAMYLCASSLSGGTGELFFGEGSRLTVL.